Following are 11 T cell receptor beta chains from one sample sequenced in a study of cytomegalovirus exposure and HLA in healthy donors. 60 Vbeta and 13 Jbeta primers were used in PCR. Using immunoSEQ multiplex PCR, the repertoire was profiled, and TCRdb retains in-frame clones only, with some absent. This table has about 120,000 clones, nearly 80% appearing once. Specimen: PBMCs. The receptor set was obtained from a woman aged 25-40 years in good health and CMV-seropositive.

This clone was observed once. The chain couples TRBV18 to TRBJ1-5; the D is unclear. The CDR3 consists of 14 residues. Between the trimmed V and J ends, which lost 2 bases and 10 bases, there was a span of 15 bases. CDR1 KGHSH and CDR2 LQKENI come from the germline V gene. The CDR3 here is CASSPAGDGPPQHF. The CDR3 coding sequence is TGTGCCAGCTCACCAGCGGGTGACGGACCCCCCCAGCATTTT.

CDR3 sequence: CASSKLAGANVLTF. Here the CDR3 DNA reads TGTGCCAGCAGCAAATTAGCCGGGGCCAACGTCCTGACTTTC. V gene TRBV21-1 combines with J gene TRBJ2-6; the table gives TRBD2 as D, unverified against the DNA. TRBV21-1 is recorded as a pseudogene. CDR3 length: 14 amino acids.

The chain joins TRBV10-3 to TRBJ1-2, with a weak D call TRBD1 (5 bases). Germline V gene lookup returns CDR1 ENHRY and CDR2 SYGVKD. The CDR3 runs to 14 residues. Trimming left V 2 bases short and J 6 bases short, with 13 bases between. The CDR3 spells CAISEEVGGDGYTF. The CDR3 nucleotides are TGTGCCATCAGTGAGGAAGTCGGAGGGGATGGCTACACCTTC.

This clone was found a few times. This rearrangement joins TRBV6-5 to TRBJ1-2, with D hard to call. The V gene lost 0 bases and the J gene lost 2 bases, with 10 bases spanning the gap. Germline CDR1 MNHEY, CDR2 SVGAGI. The CDR3 runs to 15 residues. The CDR3 loop is CASSYSPEQNYGYTF. The CDR3, as DNA: TGTGCCAGCAGTTACTCACCAGAACAGAACTATGGCTACACCTTC.

This CDR3 reads CASSSMEGATNEKLFF. The CDR3 region has the DNA TGTGCCAGCAGCTCCATGGAGGGGGCCACTAATGAAAAACTGTTTTTT. The rearrangement links TRBV7-3 to TRBJ1-4, with 7 bases that match TRBD1. This CDR3 comprises 16 residues. J gave up 2 bases and V 4 bases, and 7 bases lay outside the gene matches. CDR1 is SGHTA, CDR2 FQGTGA, per germline.

The gene calls are TRBV19 and TRBJ2-3, with TRBD2 identical over 8 bases. The CDR3 spans 14 residues. With V trimmed by 6 bases and J by 1 base, 3 bases remained unmatched. Germline V gene lookup returns CDR1 LNHDA and CDR2 SQIVND (reference sequence). The CDR3 sequence is CASSAGGGTDTQYF. As DNA, the CDR3 is TGTGCCAGTAGCGCGGGGGGAGGCACAGATACGCAGTATTTT.

This chain joins TRBV5-1 and TRBJ2-2, with D perhaps TRBD1 (6 bases). The CDR3 runs 14 residues. The V and J ends lost 3 bases and 5 bases respectively, with 11 bases between them. Germline CDR1 is SGHRS and CDR2 is YFSETQ. The CDR3 sequence: CASSSGTLTGELFF. In DNA form, the CDR3 reads TGCGCCAGCAGCTCTGGGACATTGACCGGGGAGCTGTTTTTT.

This chain joins TRBV28 and TRBJ1-6, with D perhaps TRBD1 (6 bases). Per the germline V gene, CDR1 is MDHEN and CDR2 is SYDVKM. The CDR3 is 16 residues long. Trimming cost V 5 bases and J 0 bases, with 11 bases left between them. CDR3 loop: CASSQGFSSYNSPLHF. The CDR3 DNA follows: TGTGCCAGCAGTCAGGGGTTTAGCTCCTATAATTCACCCCTCCACTTT.

In nucleotides, the CDR3 is TGTGCCAGCAGCCCACAGTCATTGGACTATGGCTACACCTTC. This codes for CASSPQSLDYGYTF. The chain employs TRBV13 and TRBJ1-2; D is ambiguous. V gave up 5 bases and J gave up 3 bases, with 13 bases separating them. CDR3 size: 14 residues. Germline V lookup: CDR1 PRHDT, CDR2 FYEKMQ (reference sequence).

The chain recombines TRBV18 with TRBJ1-3; no clear D. The germline CDR1 and CDR2 sequences are KGHSH and LQKENI. This CDR3 spans 16 amino acids. V lost 2 bases and J lost 0, with 11 bases in between. The CDR3 DNA reads as TGTGCCAGCTCACCAGGGCCGATGAGCTCTGGAAACACCATATATTTT. Its translation is CASSPGPMSSGNTIYF.

CDR3 nucleotides: TGTGCCAGCAGTTCACAGGGTTACAATTCACCCCTCCACTTT. Amino acid sequence: CASSSQGYNSPLHF. This rearrangement joins TRBV28 to TRBJ1-6; perhaps TRBD1 as D (6 bases). CDR1 and CDR2 from the germline V gene are MDHEN and SYDVKM. The CDR3 totals 14 residues. The ends were cut back, 4 bases at V and 7 bases at J, with 11 bases in the middle.